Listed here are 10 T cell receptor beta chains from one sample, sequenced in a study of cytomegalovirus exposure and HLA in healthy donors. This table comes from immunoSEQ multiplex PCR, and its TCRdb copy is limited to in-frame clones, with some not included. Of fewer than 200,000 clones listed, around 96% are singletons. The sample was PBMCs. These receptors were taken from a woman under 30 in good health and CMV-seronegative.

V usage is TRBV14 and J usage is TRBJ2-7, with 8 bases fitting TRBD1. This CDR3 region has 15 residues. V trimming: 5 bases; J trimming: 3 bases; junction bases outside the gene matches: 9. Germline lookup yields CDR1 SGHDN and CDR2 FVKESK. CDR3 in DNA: TGTGCCAGCAGCGAAAGACAGGGGTGGGGCTACGAGCAGTACTTC. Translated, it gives CASSERQGWGYEQYF.

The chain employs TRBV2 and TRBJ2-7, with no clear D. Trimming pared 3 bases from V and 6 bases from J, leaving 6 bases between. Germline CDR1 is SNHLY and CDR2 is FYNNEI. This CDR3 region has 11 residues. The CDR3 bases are TGTGCCAGCAGTGATTTGAGCGAGCAGTACTTC. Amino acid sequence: CASSDLSEQYF.

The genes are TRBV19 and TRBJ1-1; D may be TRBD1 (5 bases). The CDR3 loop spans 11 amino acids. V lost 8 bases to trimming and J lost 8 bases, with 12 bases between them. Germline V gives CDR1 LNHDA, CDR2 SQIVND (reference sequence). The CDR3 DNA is TGTGCCAGTGGGGGGGGACTCGAAGCTTTCTTT. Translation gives CASGGGLEAFF.

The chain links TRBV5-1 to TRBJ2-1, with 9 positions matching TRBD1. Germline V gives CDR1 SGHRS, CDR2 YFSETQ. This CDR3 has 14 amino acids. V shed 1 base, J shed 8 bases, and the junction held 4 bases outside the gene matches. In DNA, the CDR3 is TGCGCCAGCAGCTTGTCGGGACAGGGTCATGAGCAGTTCTTC. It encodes CASSLSGQGHEQFF.

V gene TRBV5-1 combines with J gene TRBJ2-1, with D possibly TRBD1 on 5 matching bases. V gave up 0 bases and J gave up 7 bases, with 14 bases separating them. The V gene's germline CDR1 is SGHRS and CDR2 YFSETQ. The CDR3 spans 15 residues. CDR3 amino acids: CASSLVVDRLNEQFF. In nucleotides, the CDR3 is TGCGCCAGCAGCTTGGTCGTAGACAGATTAAATGAGCAGTTCTTC.

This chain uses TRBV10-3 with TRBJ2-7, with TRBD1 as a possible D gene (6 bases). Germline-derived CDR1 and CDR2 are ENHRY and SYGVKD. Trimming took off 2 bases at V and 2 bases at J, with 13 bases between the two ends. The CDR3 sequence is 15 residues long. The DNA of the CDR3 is TGTGCCATCAGTGAGGCAGGGGCTGCCCCCTACGAGCAGTACTTC. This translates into CAISEAGAAPYEQYF.

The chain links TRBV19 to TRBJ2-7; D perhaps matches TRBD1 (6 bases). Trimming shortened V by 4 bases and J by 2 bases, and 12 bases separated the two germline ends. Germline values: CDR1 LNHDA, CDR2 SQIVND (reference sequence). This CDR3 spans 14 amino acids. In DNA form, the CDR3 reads TGTGCCAGTAGTAGGACAGATCCAACCTACGAGCAGTACTTC. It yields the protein CASSRTDPTYEQYF.

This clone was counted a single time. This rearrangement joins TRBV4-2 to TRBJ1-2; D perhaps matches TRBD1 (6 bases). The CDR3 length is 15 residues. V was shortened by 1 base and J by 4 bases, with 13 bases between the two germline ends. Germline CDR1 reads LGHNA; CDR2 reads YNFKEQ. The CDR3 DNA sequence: TGTGCCAGCAGCCAAGGAGCGGGACAACTCTATGGCTACACCTTC. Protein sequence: CASSQGAGQLYGYTF.

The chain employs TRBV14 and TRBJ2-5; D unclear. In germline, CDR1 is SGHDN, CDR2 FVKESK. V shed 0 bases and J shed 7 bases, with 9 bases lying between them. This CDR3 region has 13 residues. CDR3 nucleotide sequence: TGTGCCAGCAGCCAAGATGTCGGTGGGACCCAGTACTTC. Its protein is CASSQDVGGTQYF.

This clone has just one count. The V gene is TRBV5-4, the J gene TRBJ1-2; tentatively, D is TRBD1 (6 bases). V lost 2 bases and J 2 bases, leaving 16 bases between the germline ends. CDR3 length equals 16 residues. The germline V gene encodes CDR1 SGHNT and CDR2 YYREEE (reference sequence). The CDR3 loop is CASSFLETGYNYGYTF. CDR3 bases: TGTGCCAGCAGCTTTTTGGAAACAGGGTACAACTATGGCTACACCTTC. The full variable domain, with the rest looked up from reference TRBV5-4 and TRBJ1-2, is ETGVTQSPTHLIKTRGQQVTLRCSSQSGHNTVSWYQQALGQGPQFIFQYYREEENGRGNFPPRFSGLQFPNYSSELNVNALELDDSALYLCASSFLETGYNYGYTFGSGTRLTVV.